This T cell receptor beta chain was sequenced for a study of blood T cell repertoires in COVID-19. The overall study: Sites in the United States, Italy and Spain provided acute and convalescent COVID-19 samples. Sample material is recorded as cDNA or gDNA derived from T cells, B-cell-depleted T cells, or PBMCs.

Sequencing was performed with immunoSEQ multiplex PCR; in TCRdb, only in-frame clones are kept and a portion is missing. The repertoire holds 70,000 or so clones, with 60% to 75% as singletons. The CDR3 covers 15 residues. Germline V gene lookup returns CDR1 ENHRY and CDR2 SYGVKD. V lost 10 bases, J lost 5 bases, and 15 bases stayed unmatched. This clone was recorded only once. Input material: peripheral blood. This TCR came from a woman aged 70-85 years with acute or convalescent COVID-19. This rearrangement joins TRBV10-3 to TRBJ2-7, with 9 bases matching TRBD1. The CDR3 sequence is CATSARDRESNEQYF. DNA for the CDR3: TGTGCCACCTCCGCAAGGGACAGGGAGTCAAACGAGCAGTACTTC.